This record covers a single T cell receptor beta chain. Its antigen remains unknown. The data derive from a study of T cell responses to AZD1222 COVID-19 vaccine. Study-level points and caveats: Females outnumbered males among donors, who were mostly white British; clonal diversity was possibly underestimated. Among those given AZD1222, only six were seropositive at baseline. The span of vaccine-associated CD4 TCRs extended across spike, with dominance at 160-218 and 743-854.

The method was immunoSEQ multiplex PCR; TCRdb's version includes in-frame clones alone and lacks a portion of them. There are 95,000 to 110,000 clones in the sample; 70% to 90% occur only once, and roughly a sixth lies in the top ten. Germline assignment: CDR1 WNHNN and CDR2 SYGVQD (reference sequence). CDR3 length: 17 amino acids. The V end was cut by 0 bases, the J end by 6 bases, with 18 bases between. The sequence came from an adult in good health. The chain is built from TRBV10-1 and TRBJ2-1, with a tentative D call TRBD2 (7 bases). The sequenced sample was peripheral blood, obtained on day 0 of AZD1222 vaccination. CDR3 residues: CASSESHKWGGLNEQFF. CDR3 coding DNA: TGCGCCAGCAGTGAGTCGCACAAGTGGGGGGGCCTCAATGAGCAGTTCTTC.